A single sample gave rise to the 22 T cell receptor beta chains below, sequenced in a study of tumor-infiltrating lymphocytes in localized non-small cell lung cancer. Clones were sequenced by immunoSEQ multiplex PCR, and TCRdb holds only the in-frame ones, with some missing. The sample carries 15,000 to 20,000 clones, about 42% recorded once. Material: lung tumor tissue. These receptors came from a human donor with non-small cell lung cancer.

This clone was observed a few times. This chain joins TRBV7-8 and TRBJ2-5; 10 bases line up with TRBD1. The CDR3 has 15 residues. Trimming at V came to 3 bases and at J to 5 bases, leaving 6 bases not matched to a gene. Looked up from germline, CDR1 is SGHVS and CDR2 is FQNEAQ. CDR3: CASSFDRGLRETQYF. CDR3 nucleotide sequence: TGTGCCAGCAGCTTCGACAGGGGGCTTCGGGAGACCCAGTACTTC.

By share of the sample, this clone is medium-sized. The CDR3 reads CASRKPGQASYEQYF. As DNA, the CDR3 is TGTGCCAGCAGAAAGCCGGGACAGGCCTCCTACGAGCAGTACTTC. The chain joins TRBV7-9 to TRBJ2-7, with 8 bases matching TRBD1. The CDR3 sequence is 15 residues long. The junction had 7 bases not matched to a gene; V was cut back by 6 bases and J by 0 bases. Germline loops: CDR1 SEHNR, CDR2 FQNEAQ (reference sequence).

V is TRBV5-1 and J is TRBJ2-6; no firm D call. The CDR3 sequence is 17 residues long. V lost 1 base and J lost 1, with 12 bases in between. Germline V gene sequence: CDR1 SGHRS, CDR2 YFSETQ. The CDR3 coding sequence is TGCGCCAGCAGCTTGCTTACCTCTGGGTCTGGGGCCAACGTCCTGACTTTC. It encodes CASSLLTSGSGANVLTF.

This clone is deemed medium-sized. V gene TRBV15 combines with J gene TRBJ2-1; D is perhaps TRBD1 (5 bases). With 2 bases removed from V and 8 bases from J, the gap between germline ends came to 10 bases. This CDR3 contains 13 residues. CDR1 and CDR2 from the germline V gene are LNHNV and YYDKDF (reference sequence). The CDR3 coding sequence is TGTGCCACCAGCAGACAGGGTACGGATGAGCAGTTCTTC. This encodes CATSRQGTDEQFF.

This clone is labeled as medium-sized. The chain is built from TRBV19 and TRBJ1-5; D ambiguous. CDR3 length: 15 residues. Trimming took off 6 bases at V and 4 bases at J, with 16 bases between the two ends. CDR1 is LNHDA, CDR2 SQIVND, per germline (reference sequence). CDR3 sequence: CASSLDGTFNQPQHF. The CDR3 DNA sequence: TGTGCCAGTAGCCTGGACGGTACGTTTAATCAGCCCCAGCATTTT.

The chain has TRBV11-3 and TRBJ1-1; possibly TRBD1 for D (5 bases). CDR1 is SGHNT and CDR2 is YENEEA in the germline V gene. CDR3 size: 13 residues. With 1 base removed from V and 10 bases from J, the gap between germline ends came to 13 bases. The DNA of the CDR3 is TGTGCCAGCAGCTTAGCGCATTGGGGGGGAGCTTTCTTT. This sequence encodes CASSLAHWGGAFF.

The CDR3 nucleotides are TGCAGCGTTGAAGGGACGAGGGGGCTTGGAAACACCATATATTTT. Residues: CSVEGTRGLGNTIYF. This chain uses TRBV29-1 with TRBJ1-3; 7 nucleotides line up with TRBD1. There are 15 residues in the CDR3. Per the germline V gene, CDR1 is SQVTM and CDR2 is ANQGSEA. J was trimmed by 3 bases and V by 1 base; bases with no gene match: 6.

This clone occurred many times. This chain connects TRBV28 to TRBJ1-6; no definite D call. The CDR3 runs 16 residues. Trimming removed 4 bases from V and 4 bases from J, with 14 bases in between. The germline gives CDR1 MDHEN, CDR2 SYDVKM. In DNA, the CDR3 is TGTGCCAGCAGTTCTCCTACCGCCGGGTATAATTCACCCCTCCACTTT. It codes for CASSSPTAGYNSPLHF.

The gene calls are TRBV6-6 and TRBJ2-7; maybe TRBD2 (5 bases). Trimming left V 2 bases short and J 7 bases short, with 9 bases between. The CDR3 contains 12 residues. The germline V gene has CDR1 MNHNY and CDR2 SVGAGI (reference sequence). CDR3 residues: CASSYESGEQYF. The CDR3 DNA follows: TGTGCCAGCAGTTACGAGTCGGGGGAGCAGTACTTC.

The chain couples TRBV5-6 to TRBJ2-2; 14 bases fit TRBD2. J gave up 6 bases and V 3 bases, and 7 bases lay outside the gene matches. This CDR3 is 17 amino acids long. Germline V gene sequence: CDR1 SGHDT, CDR2 YYEEEE. The CDR3 sequence: CASSSVSGLAGAGELFF. DNA for the CDR3: TGTGCCAGCAGCTCCGTCTCGGGACTAGCGGGGGCCGGGGAGCTGTTTTTT.

The gene calls are TRBV28 and TRBJ2-5; 10 bases agree with TRBD1. This CDR3 is 16 amino acids long. Per germline, CDR1 MDHEN and CDR2 SYDVKM. J gave up 3 bases and V 6 bases, and 10 bases lay outside the gene matches. CDR3 bases: TGTGCCAGCAGCATGTCTGGGACAGGGGTTAAAGAGACCCAGTACTTC. Its translation: CASSMSGTGVKETQYF.

About this clone itself: At one end, the junction sequence differs from germline, possibly due to a read error. The CDR3 sequence: CAISESQFEGQEKLFF. The CDR3 region has the DNA TGTGCCATCAGTGAGTCCCAATTTGAGGGGCAGGAAAAACTGTTTTTT. This chain uses TRBV6-1 with TRBJ1-4; possibly TRBD1 for D (5 bases). The CDR3 spans 16 residues. Germline-derived CDR1 and CDR2 are MNHNS and SASEGT.

This sequence joins TRBV6-5 and TRBJ1-6; TRBD1 matches at 8 bases. The V and J ends lost 7 bases and 5 bases, in that order; junction bases with no gene match: 4. Germline V gives CDR1 MNHEY, CDR2 SVGAGI. The CDR3 is 14 amino acids. The CDR3 DNA sequence: TGTGCCAGCACGCGGGACAGGAATAATTCACCCCTCCACTTT. This translates into CASTRDRNNSPLHF.

V is TRBV14 and J is TRBJ2-3, with 7 bases aligning to TRBD2. The V segment lost 9 bases and the J segment 5 bases; nucleotides outside the gene matches: 14. CDR3 length equals 15 residues. Germline V gives CDR1 SGHDN, CDR2 FVKESK. The chain's CDR3 is CASGSLAGLQDTQYF. The CDR3 DNA follows: TGTGCCAGTGGGTCCTTAGCGGGCCTCCAAGATACGCAGTATTTT.

The chain couples TRBV6-5 to TRBJ1-1; 9 bases are shared with TRBD1. The ends lost 6 bases at V and 5 bases at J; junction bases unmatched: 4. This CDR3 comprises 13 residues. The germline V gene has CDR1 MNHEY and CDR2 SVGAGI. CDR3 loop: CASSRDRVTEAFF. The CDR3 nucleotides read TGTGCCAGCAGCCGGGACAGGGTAACTGAAGCTTTCTTT.

V and J are TRBV7-2 and TRBJ1-5, with D possibly TRBD1 on 6 matching bases. V was shortened by 4 bases and J by 7 bases, with 14 bases between the two germline ends. The CDR3 sequence is 14 residues long. Germline V gene sequence: CDR1 SGHTA, CDR2 FQGNSA. The CDR3 bases are TGTGCCAGCAGCTCAACAGGGCTACGACAGCCCCAGCATTTT. Residues: CASSSTGLRQPQHF.

This rearrangement joins TRBV7-2 to TRBJ1-6, with unresolved D. Trimming removed 1 base at V and 6 bases at J, with 10 bases between. The V gene's germline CDR1 is SGHTA and CDR2 FQGNSA. This CDR3 region has 15 residues. CDR3: CASSLGARRNSPLHF. The CDR3 coding sequence is TGTGCCAGCAGCTTAGGTGCCAGGCGTAATTCACCCCTCCACTTT.

This clone has just a few counts. V is TRBV15 and J is TRBJ2-3; possibly TRBD1 for D (7 bases). Per germline, CDR1 LNHNV and CDR2 YYDKDF (reference sequence). There are 16 residues in the CDR3. Trimming pared 1 base from V and 3 bases from J, leaving 14 bases between. CDR3 amino acids: CATSRGMAGGTDTQYF. CDR3 sequence (DNA): TGTGCCACCAGCAGAGGCATGGCAGGGGGGACAGATACGCAGTATTTT. The full variable domain, rest sourced from reference TRBV15 and TRBJ2-3, is DAMVIQNPRYQVTQFGKPVTLSCSQTLNHNVMYWYQQKSSQAPKLLFHYYDKDFNNEADTPDNFQSRRPNTSFCFLDIRSPGLGDTAMYLCATSRGMAGGTDTQYFGPGTRLTVL.

V and J are TRBV7-5 and TRBJ1-2. TRBV7-5 is designated a pseudogene. The CDR3 length is 10 residues. The CDR3 DNA is TGTGTCAGAAGCTTATCTGGCTACACCTTC. It encodes CVRSLSGYTF.

The rearrangement joins TRBV30 to TRBJ1-2; D not resolved. V lost 2 bases and J 7 bases, leaving 17 bases between the germline ends. Looked up from germline, CDR1 is GTSNPN and CDR2 is SVGIG (reference sequence). This CDR3 is built from 14 residues. CDR3 DNA sequence: TGTGCCTGGAGTTACGTGCCCGGCGGCTCTGGCTACACCTTC. Translating it yields CAWSYVPGGSGYTF. The variable domain in full, completed from reference TRBV30 and TRBJ1-2, reads SQTIHQWPATLVQPVGSPLSLECTVEGTSNPNLYWYRQAAGRGLQLLFYSVGIGQISSEVPQNLSASRPQDRQFILSSKKLLLSDSGFYLCAWSYVPGGSGYTFGSGTRLTVV.

This clone was counted many times. The J gene is TRBJ2-3, the V gene TRBV18; no firm D call. The germline V and J ends were trimmed by 0 bases and 2 bases, with 12 bases remaining between them. Germline CDR1 and CDR2: KGHSH and LQKENI. This CDR3 comprises 16 residues. Here the CDR3 reads CASSPPIWQITDTQYF. DNA for the CDR3: TGTGCCAGCTCACCACCGATCTGGCAGATCACAGATACGCAGTATTTT.

The V gene is TRBV5-1, the J gene TRBJ2-1; D is ambiguous. Deletions cut 3 bases from V and 4 bases from J, with 14 bases between. Germline V lookup: CDR1 SGHRS, CDR2 YFSETQ. This CDR3 spans 15 amino acids. The CDR3 nucleotides read TGCGCCAGCAGCTCCCAAGACCCAGCTTACAATGAGCAGTTCTTC. It is translated as CASSSQDPAYNEQFF.